A selection of T cell receptor beta chains follows, all from one sample in a study of shared clonotypes between healthy human individuals. Libraries were prepared by immunoSEQ multiplex PCR; TCRdb keeps only in-frame clonotypes and omits some of them. The data contain roughly 2.5 million clones, more than 80% of them seen just once; the ten biggest clones take up around 0.14%. Sequenced sample: naive CD4+ T cells sorted from blood. These receptor sequences come from a man between 18 and 29 years old in good health. The CDR3 runs from the conserved cysteine through the conserved F or W. D genes are given only for firm matches. Size tells how often a clone was seen (once, few, many) or the class of an expanded clone, and some rows leave it out.

D gene: TRBD1
J gene: TRBJ1-2
clone size: -
V gene: TRBV27
CDR3 DNA: TGTGCCAGCAGTTTGACCGGGACAGGGAATGGCTACACCTTC
CDR3 protein: CASSLTGTGNGYTF

D gene: TRBD2
J gene: TRBJ2-3
clone size: -
V gene: TRBV13
CDR3 DNA: TGTGCCAGCAGCCCCATAGCGGGGATCACAGATACGCAGTATTTT
CDR3 protein: CASSPIAGITDTQYF

D gene: -
J gene: TRBJ2-3
clone size: -
V gene: TRBV10-3
CDR3 DNA: TGTGCCATCAGTGAGGGAACAGATACGCAGTATTTT
CDR3 protein: CAISEGTDTQYF

D gene: TRBD1
J gene: TRBJ2-2
clone size: -
V gene: TRBV5-6
CDR3 DNA: TGTGCCAGCAGCTCCTCTATCGGCCAGGGGGCGAGCCAGTCCGGGGAGCTGTTTTTT
CDR3 protein: CASSSSIGQGASQSGELFF

D gene: -
J gene: TRBJ1-1
clone size: -
V gene: TRBV28
CDR3 DNA: TGTGCCAGCTCCGTGGAAGTGAACACTGAAGCTTTCTTT
CDR3 protein: CASSVEVNTEAFF

D gene: -
J gene: TRBJ1-1
clone size: -
V gene: TRBV6-6
CDR3 DNA: TGTGCCAGCAGTTCTACCGACATAATGGGGAAAGCTTTCTTT
CDR3 protein: CASSSTDIMGKAFF

D gene: -
J gene: TRBJ2-1
clone size: -
V gene: TRBV7-2
CDR3 DNA: TGTGCCAGCAGCTGGGGTTATGAGCAGTTCTTC
CDR3 protein: CASSWGYEQFF

D gene: TRBD1
J gene: TRBJ1-3
clone size: -
V gene: TRBV5-1
CDR3 DNA: TGCGCCAGCAGCGGCCAACCGACAGGGCCTGGAAACACCATATATTTT
CDR3 protein: CASSGQPTGPGNTIYF

D gene: -
J gene: TRBJ2-3
clone size: -
V gene: TRBV4-3
CDR3 DNA: TGCGCCAGCAGCCCCGGCTTTGAGGGCGCAGATACGCAGTATTTT
CDR3 protein: CASSPGFEGADTQYF

D gene: TRBD2
J gene: TRBJ2-1
clone size: -
V gene: TRBV30
CDR3 DNA: TGTGCCTGGACCGGGGGGACCTACAATGAGCAGTTCTTC
CDR3 protein: CAWTGGTYNEQFF

D gene: -
J gene: TRBJ1-4
clone size: once
V gene: TRBV4-1
CDR3 DNA: TGCGCCAGCAGCCTGGGATGGGGGGCGCGGGATGAAAAACTGTTTTTT
CDR3 protein: CASSLGWGARDEKLFF

D gene: -
J gene: TRBJ1-4
clone size: -
V gene: TRBV5-4
CDR3 DNA: TGTGCCAGCAGCCCTGGGAAGGAGGAAAAACTGTTTTTT
CDR3 protein: CASSPGKEEKLFF

D gene: -
J gene: TRBJ2-3
clone size: -
V gene: TRBV19
CDR3 DNA: TGTGCCAGTAGTATAGATCCCTCCTTCACAGATACGCAGTATTTT
CDR3 protein: CASSIDPSFTDTQYF

D gene: TRBD2
J gene: TRBJ2-1
clone size: -
V gene: TRBV5-1
CDR3 DNA: TGCGCCAGCAGACCTGGGACTAGCGGGTACAATGAGCAGTTCTTC
CDR3 protein: CASRPGTSGYNEQFF

D gene: -
J gene: TRBJ1-6
clone size: -
V gene: TRBV6-5
CDR3 DNA: TGTGCCAGCAGTTACACAGGGATCGGTTCACCCCTCCACTTT
CDR3 protein: CASSYTGIGSPLHF

D gene: TRBD2
J gene: TRBJ2-5
clone size: once
V gene: TRBV9
CDR3 DNA: TGTGCCAGCAGCGTTAACCGGGGGGGGCCGACGGAGACCCAGTACTTC
CDR3 protein: CASSVNRGGPTETQYF

D gene: -
J gene: TRBJ2-1
clone size: -
V gene: TRBV19
CDR3 DNA: TGTGCCAGTAGTATCCCAGGACGGACCTACAATGAGCAGTTCTTC
CDR3 protein: CASSIPGRTYNEQFF

D gene: -
J gene: TRBJ2-7
clone size: -
V gene: TRBV6-5
CDR3 DNA: TGTGCCAGCAGTTACTCGTCACTAGCCTACGAGCAGTACTTC
CDR3 protein: CASSYSSLAYEQYF

D gene: -
J gene: TRBJ1-1
clone size: -
V gene: TRBV6-1
CDR3 DNA: TGTGCCAGCAGTCCCGCGGGGAACACTGAAGCTTTCTTT
CDR3 protein: CASSPAGNTEAFF

D gene: -
J gene: TRBJ1-6
clone size: -
V gene: TRBV28
CDR3 DNA: TGTGCCAGCAGTTTACGTACTTTCTTCACGCCCCTCCACTTT
CDR3 protein: CASSLRTFFTPLHF

D gene: TRBD2
J gene: TRBJ2-1
clone size: once
V gene: TRBV9
CDR3 DNA: TGTGCCAGCAGCCCTAGGACTAGCTACAATGAGCAGTTCTTC
CDR3 protein: CASSPRTSYNEQFF

D gene: TRBD2
J gene: TRBJ2-1
clone size: -
V gene: TRBV7-9
CDR3 DNA: TGTGCCAGCAGCTCCGGCTGGGGGGGAGGATCTTACAATGAGCAGTTCTTC
CDR3 protein: CASSSGWGGGSYNEQFF

D gene: TRBD1
J gene: TRBJ1-2
clone size: -
V gene: TRBV19
CDR3 DNA: TGTGCCAGTAGGAGGACAGGGGAAGCGTGGGGCTACACCTTC
CDR3 protein: CASRRTGEAWGYTF

D gene: -
J gene: TRBJ1-1
clone size: -
V gene: TRBV18
CDR3 DNA: TGTGCCAGCTCTCCGGGGACGGCTGAAGCTTTCTTT
CDR3 protein: CASSPGTAEAFF

D gene: -
J gene: TRBJ1-2
clone size: once
V gene: TRBV30
CDR3 DNA: TGTGCCTGGAGTCCGGGCTCCCCTAATGGCTACACCTTC
CDR3 protein: CAWSPGSPNGYTF

D gene: TRBD2
J gene: TRBJ2-3
clone size: -
V gene: TRBV11-2
CDR3 DNA: TGTGCCAGCAGCCCCCTGAGAGCCGGGACTAGCGGTAAAGATACGCAGTATTTT
CDR3 protein: CASSPLRAGTSGKDTQYF

D gene: TRBD2
J gene: TRBJ2-3
clone size: -
V gene: TRBV11-2
CDR3 DNA: TGTGCCAGCAGCTTTCGGCTAGCGGGCACAGATACGCAGTATTTT
CDR3 protein: CASSFRLAGTDTQYF

D gene: -
J gene: TRBJ1-1
clone size: -
V gene: TRBV19
CDR3 DNA: TGTGCCAGTAGTATTGATCTGGACACTGAAGCTTTCTTT
CDR3 protein: CASSIDLDTEAFF

D gene: -
J gene: TRBJ2-3
clone size: -
V gene: TRBV12-2
CDR3 DNA: TGTGCAAGTCGCTTATGGGACAGAAGCACAGATACGCAGTATTTT
CDR3 protein: CASRLWDRSTDTQYF

D gene: -
J gene: TRBJ2-7
clone size: -
V gene: TRBV5-1
CDR3 DNA: TGCGCCAGCAGCTTGGGCACCTCCGCGACCTACGAGCAGTACTTC
CDR3 protein: CASSLGTSATYEQYF